This TCR beta chain originates from a study of T cell responses to AZD1222 COVID-19 vaccine. Study-wide points: Among spike-specific TCRs, nearly half reportedly target unmutated variant regions. Compared with day 0, the breadth and depth of the Spike-specific TCR repertoire rose significantly after two doses of AZD1222.

Remarks on this clone: Its matching antigen is unknown.

The germline CDR1 and CDR2 sequences are SNHLY and FYNNEI. The CDR3 sequence is 16 residues long. Trimming removed 6 bases at V and 2 bases at J, with 17 bases between. Measured with immunoSEQ multiplex PCR; TCRdb has only the in-frame clones, and not every one. The profile covers roughly 160,000 clones, with over 85% appearing a single time and more than 1.5% taken by the ten largest. Material: peripheral blood, obtained on day 0 of AZD1222 vaccination. The sequence derives from an adult in good health. The chain couples TRBV2 to TRBJ1-5; tentative D call: TRBD1 (5 bases). This chain's CDR3 is CASSVGHGVGNQPQHF. CDR3 in DNA: TGTGCCAGCAGCGTCGGACACGGAGTCGGCAATCAGCCCCAGCATTTT.